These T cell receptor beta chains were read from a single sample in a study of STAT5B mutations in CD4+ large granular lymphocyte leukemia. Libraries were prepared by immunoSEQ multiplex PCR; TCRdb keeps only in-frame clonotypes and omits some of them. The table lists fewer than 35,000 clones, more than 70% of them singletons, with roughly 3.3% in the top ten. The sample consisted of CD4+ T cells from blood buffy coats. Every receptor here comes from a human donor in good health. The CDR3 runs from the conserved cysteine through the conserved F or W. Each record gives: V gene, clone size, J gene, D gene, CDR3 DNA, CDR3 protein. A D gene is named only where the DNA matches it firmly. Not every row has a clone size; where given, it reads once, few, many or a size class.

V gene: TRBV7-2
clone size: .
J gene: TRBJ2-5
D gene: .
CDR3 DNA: TGTGCCAGCAGCTTAAGGGGCGGGGAGACCCAGTACTTC
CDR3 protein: CASSLRGGETQYF

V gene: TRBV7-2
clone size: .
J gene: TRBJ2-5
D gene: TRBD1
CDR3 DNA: TGTGCCAGCAGCGAGCGGACAGGCTATCAAGAGACCCAGTACTTC
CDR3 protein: CASSERTGYQETQYF

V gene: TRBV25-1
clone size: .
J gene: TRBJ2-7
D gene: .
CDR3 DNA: TGTGCCAGCAGTGAGGGGGCAGGGAGGTACTTC
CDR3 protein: CASSEGAGRYF

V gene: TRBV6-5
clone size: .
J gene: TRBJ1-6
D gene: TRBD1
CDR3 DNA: TGTGCCAGCAGGTCCGACAGGGGGTTCTCACCCCTCCACTTT
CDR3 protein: CASRSDRGFSPLHF

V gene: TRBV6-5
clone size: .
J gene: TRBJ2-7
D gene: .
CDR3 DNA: TGTGCCAGCAGCCCCGTCGGGCAGACCTACGAGCAGTACTTC
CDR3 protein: CASSPVGQTYEQYF

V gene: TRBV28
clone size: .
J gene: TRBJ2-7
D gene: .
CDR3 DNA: TGTGCCAGCAGTTTTCGGCGTGGGACGCTCTCCTACGAGCAGTACTTC
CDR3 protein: CASSFRRGTLSYEQYF

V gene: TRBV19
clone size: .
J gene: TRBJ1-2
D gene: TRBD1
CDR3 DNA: TGTGCCAGTAGTACCGAACGGACAGGAAGAGATGGCTACACCTTC
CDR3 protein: CASSTERTGRDGYTF

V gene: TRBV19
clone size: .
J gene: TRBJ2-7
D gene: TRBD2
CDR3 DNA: TGTGCCAGTAGCGGGAGGTCCTACGAGCAGTACTTC
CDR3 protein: CASSGRSYEQYF

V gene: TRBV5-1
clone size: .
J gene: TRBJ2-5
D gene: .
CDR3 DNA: TGCGCCAGCAGCTTGACGGGACTGGGCCAAGAGACCCAGTACTTC
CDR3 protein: CASSLTGLGQETQYF

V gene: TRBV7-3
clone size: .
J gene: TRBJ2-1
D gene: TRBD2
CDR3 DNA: TGTGCCAGCAGCCCCTCGAAACCGGGACTAGGGAACAATGAGCAGTTCTTC
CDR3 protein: CASSPSKPGLGNNEQFF

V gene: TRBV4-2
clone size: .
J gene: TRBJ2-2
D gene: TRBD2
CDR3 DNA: TGTGCCAGCAGGCGATCCACTAGCGACGCCGGGGAGCTGTTTTTT
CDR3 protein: CASRRSTSDAGELFF

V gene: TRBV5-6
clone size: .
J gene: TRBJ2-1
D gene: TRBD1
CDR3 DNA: TGTGCCAGCAGCTTCGGGACAGGGGAATCCAAGAGCTCCTACAATGAGCAGTTCTTC
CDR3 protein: CASSFGTGESKSSYNEQFF

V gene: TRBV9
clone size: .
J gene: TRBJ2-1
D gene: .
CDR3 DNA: TGTGCCAGCAGCCCGTGGGGGGAGAGGAGCTCCTACAATGAGCAGTTCTTC
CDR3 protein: CASSPWGERSSYNEQFF

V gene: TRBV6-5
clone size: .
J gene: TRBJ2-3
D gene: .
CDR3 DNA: TGTGCCAGCAGTTACTCGGGACGGACTAGCACAGATACGCAGTATTTT
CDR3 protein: CASSYSGRTSTDTQYF

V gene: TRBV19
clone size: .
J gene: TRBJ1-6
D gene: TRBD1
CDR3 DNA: TGTGCCACCAAGGACAGGGGAGGATCACCCCTCCACTTT
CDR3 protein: CATKDRGGSPLHF

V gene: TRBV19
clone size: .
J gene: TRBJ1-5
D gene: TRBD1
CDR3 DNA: TGTGCCAGTAAGGACAGGGGGCCCGGCAATCAGCCCCAGCATTTT
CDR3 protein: CASKDRGPGNQPQHF

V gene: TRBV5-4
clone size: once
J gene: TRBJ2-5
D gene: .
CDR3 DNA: TGTGCCAGCAGCCGCGCAGGACCCGGACGTATCCAAGAGACCCAGTACTTC
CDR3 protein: CASSRAGPGRIQETQYF

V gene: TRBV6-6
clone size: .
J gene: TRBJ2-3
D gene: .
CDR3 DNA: TGTGCCAGCAGGGCGGAAGCAGATACGCAGTATTTT
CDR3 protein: CASRAEADTQYF

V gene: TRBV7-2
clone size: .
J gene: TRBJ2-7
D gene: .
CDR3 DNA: TGTGCCAGTGCTACCGGGCCCCTATCCTACGAGCAGTACTTC
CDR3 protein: CASATGPLSYEQYF

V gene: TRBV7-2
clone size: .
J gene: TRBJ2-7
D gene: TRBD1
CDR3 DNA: TGTGCCAGCAGCCTAAGGACAGGAACCTACGAGCAGTACTTC
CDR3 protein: CASSLRTGTYEQYF

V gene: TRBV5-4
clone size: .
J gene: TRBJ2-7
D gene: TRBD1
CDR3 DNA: TGTGCCAGCACCAACGTGGACAGGGGGTTGAACGAGCAGTACTTC
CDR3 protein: CASTNVDRGLNEQYF

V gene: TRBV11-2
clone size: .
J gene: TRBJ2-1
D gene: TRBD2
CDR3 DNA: TGTGCCAGCAGCTTAGCCGGAGGCGCGGGAGTTGGGTTCAATGAGCAGTTCTTC
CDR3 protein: CASSLAGGAGVGFNEQFF

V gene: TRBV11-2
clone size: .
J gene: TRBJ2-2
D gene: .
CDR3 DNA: TGTGCCAGCAGCCCGACGACGGTGTTAACAACCGGGGAGCTGTTTTTT
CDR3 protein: CASSPTTVLTTGELFF

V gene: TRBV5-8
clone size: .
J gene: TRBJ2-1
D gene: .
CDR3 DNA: TGTGCCAGCAGCTTGGGCCCCCCGGTCTTC
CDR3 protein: CASSLGPPVF

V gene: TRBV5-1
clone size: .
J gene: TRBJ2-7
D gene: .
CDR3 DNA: TGCGCCAGCAGCCCAAGCGGAATATCCTACGAGCAGTACTTC
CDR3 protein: CASSPSGISYEQYF

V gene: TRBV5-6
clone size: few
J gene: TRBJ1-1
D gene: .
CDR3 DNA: TGTGCCAGCAGCTTTCAGGTGAACACTGAAGCTTTCTTT
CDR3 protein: CASSFQVNTEAFF

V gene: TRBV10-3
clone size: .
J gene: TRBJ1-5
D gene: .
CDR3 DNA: TGTGCCATCAGTTACAGCGAAAATCAGCCCCAGCATTTT
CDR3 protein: CAISYSENQPQHF

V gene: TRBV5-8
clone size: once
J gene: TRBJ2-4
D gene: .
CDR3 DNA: TGTGCCAGCAAAACGGGGCCCCTGGCCAAAAACATTCAGTACTTC
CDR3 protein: CASKTGPLAKNIQYF

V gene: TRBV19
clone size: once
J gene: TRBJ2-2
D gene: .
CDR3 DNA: TGTGCCAGTACCTCCATAGGTTCGAACACCGGGGAGCTGTTTTTT
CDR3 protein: CASTSIGSNTGELFF

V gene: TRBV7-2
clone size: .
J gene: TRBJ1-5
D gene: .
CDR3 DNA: TGTGCCAGCAGCTTAGTACAGGACAAACAGCCCCAGCATTTT
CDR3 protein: CASSLVQDKQPQHF

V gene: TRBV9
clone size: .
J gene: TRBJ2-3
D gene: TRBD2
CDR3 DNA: TGTGCCAGCAGCGTAGTGAGCGGGGGCACAGATACGCAGTATTTT
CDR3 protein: CASSVVSGGTDTQYF

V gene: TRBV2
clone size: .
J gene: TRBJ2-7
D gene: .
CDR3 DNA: TGTGCCAGCAGCTACAGGGGAGGCGAGCAGTACTTC
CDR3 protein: CASSYRGGEQYF

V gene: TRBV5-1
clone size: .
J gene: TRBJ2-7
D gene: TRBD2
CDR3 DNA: TGCGCCAGCAGCTTGGAGGCCGGGACTAGCGGGAGGTCTCTCTACGAGCAGTACTTC
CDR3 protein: CASSLEAGTSGRSLYEQYF

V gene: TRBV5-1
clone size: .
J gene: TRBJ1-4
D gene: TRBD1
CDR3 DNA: TGCGCCAGCAGCTGGTCGGACAGGGGAAAACTGTTTTTT
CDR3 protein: CASSWSDRGKLFF

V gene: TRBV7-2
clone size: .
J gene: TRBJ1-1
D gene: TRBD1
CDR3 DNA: TGTGCCAGCAGCCGATGGACAGGGAACACTGAAGCTTTCTTT
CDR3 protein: CASSRWTGNTEAFF

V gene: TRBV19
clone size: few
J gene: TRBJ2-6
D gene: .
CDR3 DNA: TGTGCCAGTAGTGTAGTCTCTGGGGCCAACGTCCTGACTTTC
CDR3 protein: CASSVVSGANVLTF

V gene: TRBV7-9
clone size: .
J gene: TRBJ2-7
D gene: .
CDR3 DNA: TGTGCCAGCAGCTTAGCGGGGGGCGAGCAGTACTTC
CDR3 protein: CASSLAGGEQYF

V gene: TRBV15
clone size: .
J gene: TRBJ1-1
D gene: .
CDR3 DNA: TGTGCCACCAGCAGAGATAAAAATCCCAACACTGAAGCTTTCTTT
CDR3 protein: CATSRDKNPNTEAFF

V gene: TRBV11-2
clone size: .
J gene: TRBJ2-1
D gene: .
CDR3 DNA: TGTGCCAGCAGCTTAGAGAGTAGCGCGCACAATGAGCAGTTCTTC
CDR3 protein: CASSLESSAHNEQFF

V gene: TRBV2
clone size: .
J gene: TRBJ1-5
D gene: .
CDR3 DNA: TGTGCCAGCAGTGGGGGGGGTGGGGCGGTTCAGCCCCAGCATTTT
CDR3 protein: CASSGGGGAVQPQHF

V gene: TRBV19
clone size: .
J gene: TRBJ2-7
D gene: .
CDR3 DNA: TGTGCCAGTAGTATAGGACAGGGAGGTTACGAGCAGTACTTC
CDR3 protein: CASSIGQGGYEQYF

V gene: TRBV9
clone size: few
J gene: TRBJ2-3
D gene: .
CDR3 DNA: TGTGCCAGCAGCTTTGGCGGAGATAGAGATACGCAGTATTTT
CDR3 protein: CASSFGGDRDTQYF

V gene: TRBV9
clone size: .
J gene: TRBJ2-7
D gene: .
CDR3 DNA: TGTGCCAGCAGCCCAAGAGACAGGTCCTACGAGCAGTACTTC
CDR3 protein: CASSPRDRSYEQYF

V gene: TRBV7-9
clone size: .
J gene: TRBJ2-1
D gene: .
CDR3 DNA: TGTGCCAGCAGCCAAGATACTAGGAGTGAGCAGTTCTTC
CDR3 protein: CASSQDTRSEQFF

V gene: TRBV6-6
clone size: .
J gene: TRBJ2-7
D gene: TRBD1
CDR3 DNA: TGTGCCAGCACCCTCCGGGACAGGGGACCTTACGAGCAGTACTTC
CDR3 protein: CASTLRDRGPYEQYF

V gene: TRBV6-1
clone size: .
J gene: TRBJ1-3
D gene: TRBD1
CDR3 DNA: TGTGCCAGCAGGGTAGACAGGGGCTCTGGAAACACCATATATTTT
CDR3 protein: CASRVDRGSGNTIYF